This T cell receptor (beta chain) was captured by sequencing in a study of T cell responses to AZD1222 COVID-19 vaccine. The table came from immunoSEQ multiplex PCR; TCRdb's copy has only in-frame clones and leaves some out. Of around 160,000 clones in the sample, 80% to 85% were seen once. This TCR was recovered from an adult in good health. This specimen consisted of peripheral blood, obtained on day 0 of MenACWY control vaccination.

As DNA, the CDR3 is TGTGCCAGTAGCCGGACTAGCCAAAACATTCAGTACTTC. Translating gives CASSRTSQNIQYF. V and J are TRBV19 and TRBJ2-4; 8 bases map to TRBD2. The CDR3 is made up of 13 amino acids. J gave up 5 bases and V 6 bases, and 3 bases lay outside the gene matches. Germline V gives CDR1 LNHDA, CDR2 SQIVND (reference sequence).